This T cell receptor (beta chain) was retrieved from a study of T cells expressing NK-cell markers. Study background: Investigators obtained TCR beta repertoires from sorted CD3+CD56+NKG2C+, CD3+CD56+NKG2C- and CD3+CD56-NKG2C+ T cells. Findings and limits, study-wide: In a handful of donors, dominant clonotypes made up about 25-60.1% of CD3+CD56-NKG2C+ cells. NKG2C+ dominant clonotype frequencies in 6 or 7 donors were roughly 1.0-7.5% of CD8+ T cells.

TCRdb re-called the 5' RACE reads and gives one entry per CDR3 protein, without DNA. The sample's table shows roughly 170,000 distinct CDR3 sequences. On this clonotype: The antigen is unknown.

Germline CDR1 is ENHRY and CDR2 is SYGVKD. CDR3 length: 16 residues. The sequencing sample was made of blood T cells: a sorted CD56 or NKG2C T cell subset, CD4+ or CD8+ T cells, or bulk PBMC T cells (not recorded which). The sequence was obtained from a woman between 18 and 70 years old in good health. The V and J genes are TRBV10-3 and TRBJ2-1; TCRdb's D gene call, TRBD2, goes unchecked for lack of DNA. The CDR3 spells CAINREGRSSYNEQFF.